This TCR beta chain is from a study of T cell changes during pregnancy in multiple sclerosis. Germline V gene data show CDR1 as ENHRY and CDR2 as SYGVKD. This CDR3 is 15 amino acids long. Trimming shortened V by 0 bases and J by 4 bases, and 12 bases separated the two germline ends. Generated by immunoSEQ multiplex PCR, the TCRdb table keeps only in-frame clones and is missing some. The profile shows about 36,000 clones, just over 90% of them singletons. The TCR comes from a female donor with multiple sclerosis, enrolled in a pregnancy study. This chain links TRBV10-3 with TRBJ1-1; no clear D. This sample comprised CD4+ T cells from peripheral blood mononuclear cells, obtained after pregnancy. Written as DNA, the CDR3 is TGTGCCATCAGTGAGTCTCGGAGAGTCGGCACTGAAGCTTTCTTT. Its protein is CAISESRRVGTEAFF.